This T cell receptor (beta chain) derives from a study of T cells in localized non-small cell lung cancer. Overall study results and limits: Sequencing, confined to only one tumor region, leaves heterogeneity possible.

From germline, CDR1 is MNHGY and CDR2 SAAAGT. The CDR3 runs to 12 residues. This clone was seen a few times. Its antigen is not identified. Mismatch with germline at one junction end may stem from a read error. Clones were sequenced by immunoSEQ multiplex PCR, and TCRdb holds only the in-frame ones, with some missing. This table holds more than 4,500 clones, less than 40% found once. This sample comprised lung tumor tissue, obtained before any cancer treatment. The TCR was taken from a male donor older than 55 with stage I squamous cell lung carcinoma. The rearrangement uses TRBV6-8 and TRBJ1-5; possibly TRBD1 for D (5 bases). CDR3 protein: CAISGGDQPQHF. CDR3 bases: TGTGCCATCAGTGGGGGTGATCAGCCCCAGCATTTT.